This T cell receptor beta chain was found in a study of cytomegalovirus exposure and HLA in healthy donors. Study results and limitations: Later analysis revealed greater clonal expansion in HLA-associated TCR beta chains than in equally common others. HLA-A and HLA-B allele assignments for most subjects were reportedly predicted accurately using TCR beta sequences. Several of the most significant clusters appeared linked to common viral pathogens, based on a later analysis.

Concerning this clone itself: Its antigen is unknown.

PCR used 60 Vbeta primers and 13 Jbeta primers. This table comes from immunoSEQ multiplex PCR, and its TCRdb copy is limited to in-frame clones, with some not included. In the table there are 180,000 or so clones, 82% of which are singletons. The clonotype originates from a male donor in good health and CMV-seronegative. Sequencing was done on a sample of PBMCs.

The CDR3 DNA follows: TGTGCCAGCAGCCTTCTAGCGGGAGGGGCTTTTCAGACCCAGTACTTC. Translating gives CASSLLAGGAFQTQYF. This chain uses TRBV7-9 with TRBJ2-5; 12 nucleotides align to TRBD2. CDR1 is SEHNR, CDR2 FQNEAQ, per germline (reference sequence). The trim removed 5 bases at V and 6 bases at J, leaving 10 bases unmatched. The CDR3 spans 16 residues.